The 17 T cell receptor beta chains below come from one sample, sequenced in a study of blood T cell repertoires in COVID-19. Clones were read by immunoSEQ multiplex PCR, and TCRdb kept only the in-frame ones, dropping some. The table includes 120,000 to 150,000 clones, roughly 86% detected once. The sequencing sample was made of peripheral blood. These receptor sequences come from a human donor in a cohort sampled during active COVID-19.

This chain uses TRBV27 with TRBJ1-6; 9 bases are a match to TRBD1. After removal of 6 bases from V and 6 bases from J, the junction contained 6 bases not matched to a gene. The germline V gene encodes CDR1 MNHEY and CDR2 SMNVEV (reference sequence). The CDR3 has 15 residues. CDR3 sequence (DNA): TGTGCCAGCAGGACCGGGACAGGGAGTAATTCACCCCTCCACTTT. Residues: CASRTGTGSNSPLHF.

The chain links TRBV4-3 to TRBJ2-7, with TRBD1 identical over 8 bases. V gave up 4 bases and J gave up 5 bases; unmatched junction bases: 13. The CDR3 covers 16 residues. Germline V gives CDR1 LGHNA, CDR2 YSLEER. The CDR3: CASSPEGAGGYHEQYF. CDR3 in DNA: TGCGCCAGCAGCCCGGAGGGGGCAGGGGGCTACCACGAGCAGTACTTC.

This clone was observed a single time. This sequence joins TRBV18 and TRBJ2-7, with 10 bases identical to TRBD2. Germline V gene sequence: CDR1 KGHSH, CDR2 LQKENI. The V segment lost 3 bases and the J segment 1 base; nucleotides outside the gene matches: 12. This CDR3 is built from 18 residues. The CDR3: CASSPWIGTSGDSYEQYF. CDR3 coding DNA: TGTGCCAGCTCACCTTGGATAGGAACTAGCGGGGATTCCTACGAGCAGTACTTC. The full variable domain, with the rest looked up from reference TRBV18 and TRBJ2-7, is NAGVMQNPRHLVRRRGQEARLRCSPMKGHSHVYWYRQLPEEGLKFMVYLQKENIIDESGMPKERFSAEFPKEGPSILRIQQVVRGDSAAYFCASSPWIGTSGDSYEQYFGPGTRLTVT.

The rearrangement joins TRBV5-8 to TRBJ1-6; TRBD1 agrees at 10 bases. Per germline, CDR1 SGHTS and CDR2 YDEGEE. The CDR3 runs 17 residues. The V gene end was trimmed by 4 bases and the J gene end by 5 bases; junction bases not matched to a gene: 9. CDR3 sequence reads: CASSHWRGTGDNSPLHF. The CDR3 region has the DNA TGTGCCAGCAGCCATTGGCGAGGGACAGGGGATAATTCACCCCTCCACTTT.

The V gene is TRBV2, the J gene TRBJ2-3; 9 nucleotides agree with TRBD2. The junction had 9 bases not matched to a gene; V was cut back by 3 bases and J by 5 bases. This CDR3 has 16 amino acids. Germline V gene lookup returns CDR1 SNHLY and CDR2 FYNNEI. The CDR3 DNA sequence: TGTGCCAGCAGTGATCTCGGCGGGAGGGCCGGAGATACGCAGTATTTT. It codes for CASSDLGGRAGDTQYF.

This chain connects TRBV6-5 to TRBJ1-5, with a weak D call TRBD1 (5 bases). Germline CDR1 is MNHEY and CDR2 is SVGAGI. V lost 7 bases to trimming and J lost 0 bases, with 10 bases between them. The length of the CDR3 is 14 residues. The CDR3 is CASKTDNSNQPQHF. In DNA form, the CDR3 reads TGTGCCAGCAAGACAGATAATAGCAATCAGCCCCAGCATTTT.

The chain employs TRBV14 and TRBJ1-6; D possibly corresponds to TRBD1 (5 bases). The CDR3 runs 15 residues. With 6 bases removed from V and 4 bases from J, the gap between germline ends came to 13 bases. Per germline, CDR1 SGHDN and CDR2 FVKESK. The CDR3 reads CASRQGGRYNSPLHF. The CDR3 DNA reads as TGTGCCAGCAGGCAGGGAGGGAGGTATAATTCACCCCTCCACTTT. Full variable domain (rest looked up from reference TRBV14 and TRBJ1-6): EAGVTQFPSHSVIEKGQTVTLRCDPISGHDNLYWYRRVMGKEIKFLLHFVKESKQDESGMPNNRFLAERTGGTYSTLKVQPAELEDSGVYFCASRQGGRYNSPLHFGNGTRLTVT.

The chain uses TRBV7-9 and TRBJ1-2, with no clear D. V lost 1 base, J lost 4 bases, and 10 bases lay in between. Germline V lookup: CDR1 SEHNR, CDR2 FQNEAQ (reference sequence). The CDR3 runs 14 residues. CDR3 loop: CASSLGSPGYGYTF. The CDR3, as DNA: TGTGCCAGCAGCTTAGGTTCCCCAGGCTATGGCTACACCTTC. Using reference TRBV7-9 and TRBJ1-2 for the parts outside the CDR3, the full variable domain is DTGVSQNPRHKITKRGQNVTFRCDPISEHNRLYWYRQTLGQGPEFLTYFQNEAQLEKSRLLSDRFSAERPKGSFSTLEIQRTEQGDSAMYLCASSLGSPGYGYTFGSGTRLTVV.

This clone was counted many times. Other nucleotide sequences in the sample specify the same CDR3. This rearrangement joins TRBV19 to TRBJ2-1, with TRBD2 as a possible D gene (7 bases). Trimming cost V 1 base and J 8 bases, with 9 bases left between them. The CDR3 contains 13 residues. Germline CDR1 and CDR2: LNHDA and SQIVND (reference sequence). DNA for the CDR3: TGTGCCAGTAGTATAGTGGGGGGGCATGAGCAGTTCTTC. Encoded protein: CASSIVGGHEQFF.

The CDR3, as DNA: TGTGCCAGCAGGTGGACTAGGAGTCGCGACAATGAGCAGTTCTTC. It encodes CASRWTRSRDNEQFF. The chain joins TRBV6-5 to TRBJ2-1; 7 nucleotides agree with TRBD2. V dropped 6 bases and J dropped 5; count of bases not matched to a gene: 10. The CDR3 is 15 amino acids. Germline CDR1 is MNHEY and CDR2 is SVGAGI.

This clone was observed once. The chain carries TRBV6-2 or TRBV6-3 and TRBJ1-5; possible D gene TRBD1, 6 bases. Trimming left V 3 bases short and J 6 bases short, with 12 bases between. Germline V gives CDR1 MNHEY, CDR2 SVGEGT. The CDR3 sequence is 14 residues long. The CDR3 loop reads CASSYVGQLQPQHF. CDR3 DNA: TGTGCCAGCAGTTATGTGGGACAACTTCAGCCCCAGCATTTT.

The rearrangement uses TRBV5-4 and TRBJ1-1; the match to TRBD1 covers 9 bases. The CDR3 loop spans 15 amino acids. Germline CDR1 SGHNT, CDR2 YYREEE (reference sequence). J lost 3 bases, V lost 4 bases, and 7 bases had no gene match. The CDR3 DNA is TGTGCCAGCAGCCCCCCACAGGGGGCAGACACTGAAGCTTTCTTT. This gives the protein CASSPPQGADTEAFF. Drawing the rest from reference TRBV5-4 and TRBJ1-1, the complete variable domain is ETGVTQSPTHLIKTRGQQVTLRCSSQSGHNTVSWYQQALGQGPQFIFQYYREEENGRGNFPPRFSGLQFPNYSSELNVNALELDDSALYLCASSPPQGADTEAFFGQGTRLTVV.

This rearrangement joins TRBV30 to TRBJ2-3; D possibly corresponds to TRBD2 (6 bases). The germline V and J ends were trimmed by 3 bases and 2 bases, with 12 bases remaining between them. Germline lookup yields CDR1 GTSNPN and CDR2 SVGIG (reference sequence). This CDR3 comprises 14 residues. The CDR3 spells CAWSRGTNTDTQYF. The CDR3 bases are TGTGCCTGGAGCCGGGGGACGAACACAGATACGCAGTATTTT.

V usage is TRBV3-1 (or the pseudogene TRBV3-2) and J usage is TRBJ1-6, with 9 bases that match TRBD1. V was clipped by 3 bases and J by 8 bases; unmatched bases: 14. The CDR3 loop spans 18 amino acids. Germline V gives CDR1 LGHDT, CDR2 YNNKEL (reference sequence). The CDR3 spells CASSQTPGQGFIDSPLHF. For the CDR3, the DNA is TGTGCCAGCAGCCAGACTCCGGGACAGGGTTTCATTGATTCACCCCTCCACTTT.

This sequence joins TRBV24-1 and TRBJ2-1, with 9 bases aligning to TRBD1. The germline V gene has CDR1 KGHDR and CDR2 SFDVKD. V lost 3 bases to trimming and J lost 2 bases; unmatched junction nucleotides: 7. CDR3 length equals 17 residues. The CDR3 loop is CATSDALGQGTYNEQFF. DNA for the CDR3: TGTGCCACCAGTGATGCTTTAGGACAGGGGACCTACAATGAGCAGTTCTTC.

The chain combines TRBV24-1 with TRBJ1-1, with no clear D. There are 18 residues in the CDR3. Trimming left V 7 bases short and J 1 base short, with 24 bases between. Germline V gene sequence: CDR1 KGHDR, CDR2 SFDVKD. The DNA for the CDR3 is TGTGCCACCAGGGGGAACGACGGCGCGGGTCCGAGGAACACTGAAGCTTTCTTT. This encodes CATRGNDGAGPRNTEAFF.

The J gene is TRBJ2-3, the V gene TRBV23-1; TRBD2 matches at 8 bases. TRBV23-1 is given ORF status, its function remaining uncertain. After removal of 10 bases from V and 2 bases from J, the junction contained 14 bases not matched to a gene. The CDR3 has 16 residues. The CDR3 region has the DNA TGCGCCACCCTGGAGAAACTAGCGGATGACACAGATACGCAGTATTTT. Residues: CATLEKLADDTDTQYF.